Given below is one T cell receptor (beta chain) in context. Original methodology: How many nucleated cells were present was estimated from reference gene primer amplification. Repertoires were generated with immunoSEQ multiplex PCR, while TCRdb's copy carries only in-frame clones and drops some. D and trimming come from the DNA, and the V and J calls and clone size come from that table. The sample yields about 68,000 clones, about 93% seen once. This record comes from a study of blood T cell repertoires in COVID-19. Whole-study context: From the United States, Italy and Spain came samples of acute and convalescent COVID-19. T cells, B-cell-depleted T cells, or PBMCs provided the cDNA or gDNA that served as material.

J was trimmed by 7 bases and V by 6 bases; bases with no gene match: 7. CDR3 length: 14 amino acids. The germline V gene has CDR1 MGHDK and CDR2 SYGVNS. V and J are TRBV25-1 and TRBJ2-2; 8 bases align to TRBD1. The material sequenced was peripheral blood. The source is a human donor in a cohort sampled during active COVID-19. The chain's CDR3 is CASRSGQGDGELFF. The CDR3 DNA sequence: TGTGCCAGCAGATCCGGACAGGGCGACGGGGAGCTGTTTTTT.